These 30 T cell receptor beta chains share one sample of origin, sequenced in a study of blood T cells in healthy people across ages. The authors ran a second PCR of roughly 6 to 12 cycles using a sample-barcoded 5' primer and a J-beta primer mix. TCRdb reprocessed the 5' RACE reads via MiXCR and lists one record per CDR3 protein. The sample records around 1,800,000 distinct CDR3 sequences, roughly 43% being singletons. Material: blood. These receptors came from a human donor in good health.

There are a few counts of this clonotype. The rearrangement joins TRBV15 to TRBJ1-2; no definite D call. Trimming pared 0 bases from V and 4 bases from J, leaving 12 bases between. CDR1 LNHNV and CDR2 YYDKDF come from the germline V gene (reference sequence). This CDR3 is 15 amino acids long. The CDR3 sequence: CATSRDRRSTYGYTF. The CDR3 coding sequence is TGTGCCACCAGCAGAGATCGGAGGAGTACCTATGGCTACACCTTC.

Written as DNA, the CDR3 is TGTGCCAGCAGTTACTCGAGTATAGGGGCCCTTACCGGGGAGCTGTTTTTT. It is translated as CASSYSSIGALTGELFF. This chain joins TRBV6-6 and TRBJ2-2; a possible D gene is TRBD1 (5 bases). CDR3 length equals 17 residues. Germline CDR1 MNHNY, CDR2 SVGAGI (reference sequence). Trimming took 0 bases from V and 5 from J, leaving 16 bases between them.

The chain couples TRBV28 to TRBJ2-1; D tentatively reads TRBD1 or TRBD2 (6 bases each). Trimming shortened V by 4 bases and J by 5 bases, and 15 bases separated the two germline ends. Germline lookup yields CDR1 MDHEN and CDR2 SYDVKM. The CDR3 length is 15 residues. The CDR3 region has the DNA TGTGCCAGCAGTTCCCCGGGCGGGACAAACAATGAGCAGTTCTTC. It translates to CASSSPGGTNNEQFF.

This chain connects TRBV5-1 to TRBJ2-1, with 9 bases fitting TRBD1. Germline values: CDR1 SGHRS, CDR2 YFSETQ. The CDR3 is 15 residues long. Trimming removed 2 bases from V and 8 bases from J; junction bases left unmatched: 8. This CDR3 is CASSFRTGVYDEQFF. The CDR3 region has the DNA TGCGCCAGCAGCTTTAGGACAGGGGTTTATGATGAGCAGTTCTTC.

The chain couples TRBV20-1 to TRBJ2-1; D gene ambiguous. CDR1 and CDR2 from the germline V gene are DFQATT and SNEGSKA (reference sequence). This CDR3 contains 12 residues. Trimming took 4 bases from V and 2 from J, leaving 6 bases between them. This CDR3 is CSAIYPYNEQFF. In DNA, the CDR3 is TGCAGTGCTATCTATCCCTACAATGAGCAGTTCTTC.

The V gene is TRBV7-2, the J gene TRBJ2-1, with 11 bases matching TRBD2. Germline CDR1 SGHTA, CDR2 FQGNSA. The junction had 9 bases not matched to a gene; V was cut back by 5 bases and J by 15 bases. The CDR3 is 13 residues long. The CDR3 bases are TGTGCCAGCAGCCCCCTAGCGGGGGGAGGCCTGTTCTTC. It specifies CASSPLAGGGLFF.

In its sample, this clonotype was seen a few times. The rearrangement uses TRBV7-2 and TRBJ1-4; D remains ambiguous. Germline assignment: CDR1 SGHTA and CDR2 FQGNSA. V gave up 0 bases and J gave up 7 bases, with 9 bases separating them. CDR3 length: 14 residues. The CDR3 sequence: CASSLAGRIEKLFF. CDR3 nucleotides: TGTGCCAGCAGCTTAGCAGGCCGGATTGAAAAACTGTTTTTT.

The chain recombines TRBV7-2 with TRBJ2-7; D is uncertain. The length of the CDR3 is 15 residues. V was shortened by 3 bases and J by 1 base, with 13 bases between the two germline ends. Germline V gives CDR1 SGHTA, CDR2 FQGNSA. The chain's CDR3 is CASSFASGPSYEQYF. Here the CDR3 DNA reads TGTGCCAGCAGCTTTGCATCAGGACCTTCCTACGAGCAGTACTTC.

As DNA, the CDR3 is TGTGCCAGCAGTTTGGGGACACCCGCATCAGACTACACCTTC. The encoded protein is CASSLGTPASDYTF. This rearrangement joins TRBV12-3 or TRBV12-4 to TRBJ1-2; TRBD1 is a possible D gene (6 bases). This CDR3 is built from 14 residues. With 3 bases removed from V and 10 bases from J, the gap between germline ends came to 18 bases.

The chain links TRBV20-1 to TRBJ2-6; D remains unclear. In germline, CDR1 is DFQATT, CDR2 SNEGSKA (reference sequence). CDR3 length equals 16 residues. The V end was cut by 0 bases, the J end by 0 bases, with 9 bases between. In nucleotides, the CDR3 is TGCAGTGCTAGAGATGGGTCCGTCTCTGGGGCCAACGTCCTGACTTTC. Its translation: CSARDGSVSGANVLTF.

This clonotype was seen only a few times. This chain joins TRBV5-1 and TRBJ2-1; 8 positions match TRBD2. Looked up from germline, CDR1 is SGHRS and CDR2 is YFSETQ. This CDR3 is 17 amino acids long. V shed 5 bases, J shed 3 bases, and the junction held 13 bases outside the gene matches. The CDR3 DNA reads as TGCGCCAGCAGTGGTTGGTTGGCGGGGGGTAGCTACAATGAGCAGTTCTTC. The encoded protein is CASSGWLAGGSYNEQFF. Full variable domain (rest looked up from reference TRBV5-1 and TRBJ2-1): KAGVTQTPRYLIKTRGQQVTLSCSPISGHRSVSWYQQTPGQGLQFLFEYFSETQRNKGNFPGRFSGRQFSNSRSEMNVSTLELGDSALYLCASSGWLAGGSYNEQFFGPGTRLTVL.

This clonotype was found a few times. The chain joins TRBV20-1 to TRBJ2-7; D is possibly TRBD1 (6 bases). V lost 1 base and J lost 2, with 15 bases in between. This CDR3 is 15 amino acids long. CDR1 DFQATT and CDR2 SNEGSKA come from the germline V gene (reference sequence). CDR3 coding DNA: TGCAGTGCTAGAGGGCGGCAGGGGAAAACCTACGAGCAGTACTTC. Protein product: CSARGRQGKTYEQYF.

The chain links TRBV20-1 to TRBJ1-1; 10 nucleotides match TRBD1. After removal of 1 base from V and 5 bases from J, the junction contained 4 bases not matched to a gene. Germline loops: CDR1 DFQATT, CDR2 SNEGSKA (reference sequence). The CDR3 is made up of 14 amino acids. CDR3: CSARVGTGETEAFF. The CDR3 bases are TGCAGTGCTAGAGTCGGGACAGGGGAAACTGAAGCTTTCTTT.

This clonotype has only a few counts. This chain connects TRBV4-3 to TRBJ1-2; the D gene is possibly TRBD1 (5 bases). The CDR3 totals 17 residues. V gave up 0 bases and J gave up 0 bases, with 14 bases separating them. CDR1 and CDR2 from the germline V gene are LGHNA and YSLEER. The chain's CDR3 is CASSQEYVWDPNYGYTF. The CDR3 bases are TGCGCCAGCAGCCAAGAGTATGTGTGGGACCCTAACTATGGCTACACCTTC.

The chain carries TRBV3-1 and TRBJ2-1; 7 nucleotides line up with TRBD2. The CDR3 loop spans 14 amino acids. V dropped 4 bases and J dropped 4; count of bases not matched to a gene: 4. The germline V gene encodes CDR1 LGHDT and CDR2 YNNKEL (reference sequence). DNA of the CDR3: TGTGCCAGCAGCCGTGGGACTATATACAATGAGCAGTTCTTC. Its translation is CASSRGTIYNEQFF.

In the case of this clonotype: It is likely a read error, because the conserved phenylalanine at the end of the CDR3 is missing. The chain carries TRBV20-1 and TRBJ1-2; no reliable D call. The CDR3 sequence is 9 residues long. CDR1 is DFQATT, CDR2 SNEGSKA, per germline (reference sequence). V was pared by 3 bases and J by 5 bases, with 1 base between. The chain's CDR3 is CSASYGYTL. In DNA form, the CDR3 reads TGCAGTGCTAGTTATGGCTACACCCTC.

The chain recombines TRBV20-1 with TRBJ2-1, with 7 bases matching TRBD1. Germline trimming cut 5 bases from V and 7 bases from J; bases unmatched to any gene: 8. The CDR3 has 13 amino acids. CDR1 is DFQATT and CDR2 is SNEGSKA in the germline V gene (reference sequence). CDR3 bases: TGCAGTGCTGAACAGGGGTTGGGGAATGAGCAGTTCTTC. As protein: CSAEQGLGNEQFF.

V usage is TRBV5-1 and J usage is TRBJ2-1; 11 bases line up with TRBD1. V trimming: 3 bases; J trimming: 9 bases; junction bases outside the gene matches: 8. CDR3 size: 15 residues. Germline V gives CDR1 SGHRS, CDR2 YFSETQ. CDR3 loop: CASSWGQGVRGEQFF. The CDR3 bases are TGCGCCAGCAGCTGGGGACAGGGGGTTCGTGGTGAGCAGTTCTTC.

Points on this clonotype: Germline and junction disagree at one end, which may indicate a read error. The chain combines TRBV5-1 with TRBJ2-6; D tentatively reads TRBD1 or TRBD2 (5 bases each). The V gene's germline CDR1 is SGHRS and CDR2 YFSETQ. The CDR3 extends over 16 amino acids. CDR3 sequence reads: CASSLDPGTGANALTF. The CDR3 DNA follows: TGCGCCAGCAGCTTGGACCCGGGAACTGGGGCCAACGCCCTGACTTTC. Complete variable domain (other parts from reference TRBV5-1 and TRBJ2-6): KAGVTQTPRYLIKTRGQQVTLSCSPISGHRSVSWYQQTPGQGLQFLFEYFSETQRNKGNFPGRFSGRQFSNSRSEMNVSTLELGDSALYLCASSLDPGTGANALTFGAGSRLTVL.

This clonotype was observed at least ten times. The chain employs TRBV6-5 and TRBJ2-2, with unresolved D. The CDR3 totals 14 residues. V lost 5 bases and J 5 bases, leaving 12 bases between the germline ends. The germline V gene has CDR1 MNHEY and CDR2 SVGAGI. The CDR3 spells CASSRKTETGELFF. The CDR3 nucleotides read TGTGCCAGCAGTAGAAAGACCGAGACCGGGGAGCTGTTTTTT.

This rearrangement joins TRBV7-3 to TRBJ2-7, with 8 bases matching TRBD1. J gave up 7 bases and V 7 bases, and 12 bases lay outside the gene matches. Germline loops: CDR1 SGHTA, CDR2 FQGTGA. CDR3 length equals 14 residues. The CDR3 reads CASTLQGEAHEQYF. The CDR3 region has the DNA TGTGCCAGCACCCTACAGGGGGAAGCACATGAGCAGTACTTC.

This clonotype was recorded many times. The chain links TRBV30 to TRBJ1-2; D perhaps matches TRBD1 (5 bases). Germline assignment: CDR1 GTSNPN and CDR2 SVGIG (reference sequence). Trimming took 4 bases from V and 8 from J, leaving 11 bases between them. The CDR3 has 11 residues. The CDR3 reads CAWNLGAGYTF. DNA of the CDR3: TGTGCCTGGAATCTAGGGGCCGGCTACACCTTC.

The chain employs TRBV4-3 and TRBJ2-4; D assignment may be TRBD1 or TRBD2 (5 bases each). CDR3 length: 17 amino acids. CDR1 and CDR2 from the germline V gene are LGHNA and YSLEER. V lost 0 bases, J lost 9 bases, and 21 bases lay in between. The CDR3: CASSQDSGMRGRGIQYF. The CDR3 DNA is TGCGCCAGCAGCCAAGATTCGGGTATGAGGGGTCGGGGCATTCAGTACTTC.

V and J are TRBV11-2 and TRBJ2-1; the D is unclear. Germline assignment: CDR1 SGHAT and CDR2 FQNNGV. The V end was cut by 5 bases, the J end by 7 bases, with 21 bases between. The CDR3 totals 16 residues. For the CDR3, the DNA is TGTGCCAGCAGCCCGAACGAGTGGGGAAAGGTTAATGAGCAGTTCTTC. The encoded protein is CASSPNEWGKVNEQFF.

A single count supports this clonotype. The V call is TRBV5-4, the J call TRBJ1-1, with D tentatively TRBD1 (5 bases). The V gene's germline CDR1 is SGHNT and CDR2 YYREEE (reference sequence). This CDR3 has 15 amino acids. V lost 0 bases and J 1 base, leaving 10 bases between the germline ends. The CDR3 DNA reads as TGTGCCAGCAGCTTGGACCCAGGGCAGAACACTGAAGCTTTCTTT. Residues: CASSLDPGQNTEAFF.

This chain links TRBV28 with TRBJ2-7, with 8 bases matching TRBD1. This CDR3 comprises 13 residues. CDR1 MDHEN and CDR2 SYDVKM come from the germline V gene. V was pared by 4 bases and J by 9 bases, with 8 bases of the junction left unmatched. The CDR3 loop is CASSSPGQGGQYF. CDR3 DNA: TGTGCCAGCAGTTCCCCAGGACAGGGTGGGCAGTACTTC.

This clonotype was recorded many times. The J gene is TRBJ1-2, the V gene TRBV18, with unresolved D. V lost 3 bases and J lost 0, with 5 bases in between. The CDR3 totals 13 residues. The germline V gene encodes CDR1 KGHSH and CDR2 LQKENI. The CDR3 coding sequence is TGTGCCAGCTCACCCCCCACTAACTATGGCTACACCTTC. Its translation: CASSPPTNYGYTF. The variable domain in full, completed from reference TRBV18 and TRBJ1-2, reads NAGVMQNPRHLVRRRGQEARLRCSPMKGHSHVYWYRQLPEEGLKFMVYLQKENIIDESGMPKERFSAEFPKEGPSILRIQQVVRGDSAAYFCASSPPTNYGYTFGSGTRLTVV.

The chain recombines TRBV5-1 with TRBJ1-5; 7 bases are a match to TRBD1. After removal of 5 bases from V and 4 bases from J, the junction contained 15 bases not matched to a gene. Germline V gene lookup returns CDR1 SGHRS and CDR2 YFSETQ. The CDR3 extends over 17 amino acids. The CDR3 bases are TGCGCCAGCAGTTATATCCCCATCTCGGACAGGAATCAGCCCCAGCATTTT. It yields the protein CASSYIPISDRNQPQHF. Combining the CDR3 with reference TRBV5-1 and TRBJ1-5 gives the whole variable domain KAGVTQTPRYLIKTRGQQVTLSCSPISGHRSVSWYQQTPGQGLQFLFEYFSETQRNKGNFPGRFSGRQFSNSRSEMNVSTLELGDSALYLCASSYIPISDRNQPQHFGDGTRLSIL.

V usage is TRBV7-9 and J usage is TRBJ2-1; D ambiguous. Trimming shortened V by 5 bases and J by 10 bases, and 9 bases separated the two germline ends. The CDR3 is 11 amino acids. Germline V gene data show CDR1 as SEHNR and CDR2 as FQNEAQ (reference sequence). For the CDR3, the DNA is TGTGCCAGCAGCGCACATTACGAGCAGTTCTTC. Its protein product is CASSAHYEQFF.

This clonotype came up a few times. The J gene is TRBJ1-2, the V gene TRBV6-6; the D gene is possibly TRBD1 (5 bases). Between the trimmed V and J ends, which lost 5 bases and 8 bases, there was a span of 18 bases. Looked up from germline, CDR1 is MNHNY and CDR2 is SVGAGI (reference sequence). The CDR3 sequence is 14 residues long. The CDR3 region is CASSRTTGQVGYTF. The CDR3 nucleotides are TGTGCCAGCAGTCGGACCACAGGCCAAGTCGGCTACACCTTC.